This entry lists 27 T cell receptor beta chains sequenced from one sample in a study of T cell repertoires in ileal Crohn's disease. Profiling relied on immunoSEQ multiplex PCR, and the TCRdb table lists in-frame clones only, not all of them. This repertoire shows about 62,000 clones, roughly 91% found once; its top ten account for approximately 2%. Time point described: neoterminal ileum biopsy at postoperative endoscopy, about 6 months after surgery. Sequences were obtained from ileal tissue. These receptors were taken from an adult with Crohn's disease.

In DNA form, the CDR3 reads TGTGCCAGCAGCCAAATATTGTGGGAGTGGTCCTACAATGAGCAGTTCTTC. The encoded protein is CASSQILWEWSYNEQFF. The rearrangement joins TRBV4-2 to TRBJ2-1; maybe TRBD2 (5 bases). The germline V and J ends were trimmed by 2 bases and 1 base, with 15 bases remaining between them. The CDR3 sequence is 17 residues long. The germline V gene has CDR1 LGHNA and CDR2 YNFKEQ.

The V and J genes are TRBV6-1 and TRBJ2-2; maybe TRBD1 (5 bases). CDR1 and CDR2 (germline): MNHNS, SASEGT. V gave up 4 bases and J gave up 8 bases, with 20 bases separating them. The CDR3 consists of 16 residues. The CDR3 sequence is CASSGDRFLLTGELFF. The CDR3 DNA sequence: TGTGCCAGCAGTGGAGACAGATTTCTCTTGACTGGGGAGCTGTTTTTT.

This sequence joins TRBV10-3 and TRBJ2-7; 11 nucleotides align to TRBD2. The V and J ends lost 8 bases and 0 bases, in that order; junction bases with no gene match: 3. Germline-derived CDR1 and CDR2 are ENHRY and SYGVKD. This CDR3 is 14 amino acids long. The CDR3 DNA reads as TGTGCCATCTTAGCGGGAGGGACCTCCTACGAGCAGTACTTC. Translation: CAILAGGTSYEQYF.

The genes are TRBV19 and TRBJ1-6, with TRBD1 matching over 7 bases. The V gene end was trimmed by 3 bases and the J gene end by 7 bases; junction bases not matched to a gene: 6. The CDR3 has 15 amino acids. Germline V lookup: CDR1 LNHDA, CDR2 SQIVND (reference sequence). For the CDR3, the DNA is TGTGCCAGTAGTATCGGGGGGGACAGCAATTCACCCCTCCACTTT. This translates into CASSIGGDSNSPLHF.

The chain uses TRBV6-5 and TRBJ1-5, with D tentatively TRBD1 (5 bases). The CDR3 has 13 amino acids. V gave up 8 bases and J gave up 6 bases, with 14 bases separating them. Germline CDR1 MNHEY, CDR2 SVGAGI. CDR3 sequence (DNA): TGTGCCAGCGCCGCCGGGGGGGGTCAGCCCCAGCATTTT. Encoded protein: CASAAGGGQPQHF.

This chain uses TRBV11-3 with TRBJ2-2, with D hard to call. The CDR3 runs 16 residues. Germline V gene lookup returns CDR1 SGHNT and CDR2 YENEEA. Trimming took off 0 bases at V and 0 bases at J, with 8 bases between the two ends. The CDR3 DNA reads as TGTGCCAGCAGCTTAGACCTAAGCACGAACACCGGGGAGCTGTTTTTT. As protein: CASSLDLSTNTGELFF.

This chain links TRBV19 with TRBJ1-5, with D maybe TRBD1 (6 bases). Per the germline V gene, CDR1 is LNHDA and CDR2 is SQIVND (reference sequence). V was shortened by 6 bases and J by 5 bases, with 14 bases between the two germline ends. The CDR3 consists of 14 residues. The CDR3 reads CASSIQGTDQPQHF. The DNA of the CDR3 is TGTGCCAGTAGCATCCAGGGGACGGATCAGCCCCAGCATTTT. Based on the CDR3 plus reference TRBV19 and TRBJ1-5, the full variable domain is DGGITQSPKYLFRKEGQNVTLSCEQNLNHDAMYWYRQDPGQGLRLIYYSQIVNDFQKGDIAEGYSVSREKKESFPLTVTSAQKNPTAFYLCASSIQGTDQPQHFGDGTRLSIL.

V and J are TRBV19 and TRBJ2-1; D is uncertain. Trimming pared 9 bases from V and 15 bases from J, leaving 21 bases between. In germline, CDR1 is LNHDA, CDR2 SQIVND (reference sequence). This CDR3 contains 12 residues. Written as DNA, the CDR3 is TGTGCCAGCCCCTCCGGGTACGGCCCTACGTTCTTC. Its protein product is CASPSGYGPTFF. The variable domain in full, with the rest retrieved from reference TRBV19 and TRBJ2-1, is DGGITQSPKYLFRKEGQNVTLSCEQNLNHDAMYWYRQDPGQGLRLIYYSQIVNDFQKGDIAEGYSVSREKKESFPLTVTSAQKNPTAFYLCASPSGYGPTFFGPGTRLTVL.

In DNA form, the CDR3 reads TGTGCCAGCAGTCAGGCTGGCGCCGGGGAGCTGTTTTTT. Residues: CASSQAGAGELFF. This chain joins TRBV27 and TRBJ2-2; D is undetermined. This CDR3 comprises 13 residues. With 5 bases removed from V and 6 bases from J, the gap between germline ends came to 10 bases. Germline V gene sequence: CDR1 MNHEY, CDR2 SMNVEV (reference sequence).

The chain uses TRBV2 and TRBJ1-2; D remains unclear. V was pared by 7 bases and J by 3 bases, with 9 bases between. Germline assignment: CDR1 SNHLY and CDR2 FYNNEI. This CDR3 spans 12 amino acids. The CDR3 loop reads CASTPLDYGYTF. In DNA form, the CDR3 reads TGTGCCAGCACTCCGCTAGACTATGGCTACACCTTC. The whole variable domain, filled in from reference TRBV2 and TRBJ1-2, reads EPEVTQTPSHQVTQMGQEVILRCVPISNHLYFYWYRQILGQKVEFLVSFYNNEISEKSEIFDDQFSVERPDGSNFTLKIRSTKLEDSAMYFCASTPLDYGYTFGSGTRLTVV.

This chain links TRBV12-5 with TRBJ2-7; 10 bases line up with TRBD1. The CDR3 totals 15 residues. With 6 bases clipped from V and 4 bases from J, the junction kept 9 bases outside the gene matches. Germline loops: CDR1 LGHNT, CDR2 FRNRAP. CDR3 in DNA: TGTGCTAGTGGCCGAGTGACAGGGGGCATTTACGAGCAGTACTTC. Amino acids: CASGRVTGGIYEQYF.

About this clone: One end of the junction fails to match germline, which may point to a read error. The chain has TRBV14 and TRBJ2-2; TRBD2 might be the D (5 bases). This CDR3 region has 12 residues. Germline V gene lookup returns CDR1 SGHDN and CDR2 FVKESK. CDR3 region: CASRRTHPEVFF. In nucleotides, the CDR3 is TGTGCCAGCAGACGTACACACCCGGAGGTGTTTTTT.

The rearrangement links TRBV6-5 to TRBJ1-1, with D possibly TRBD1 on 5 matching bases. Deletions cut 5 bases from V and 3 bases from J, with 16 bases between. From germline, CDR1 is MNHEY and CDR2 SVGAGI. The CDR3 runs 15 residues. CDR3 loop: CASSKRKGRDTEAFF. CDR3 in DNA: TGTGCCAGCAGTAAACGGAAGGGGAGGGACACTGAAGCTTTCTTT.

Here the CDR3 DNA reads TGTGCCACCAGCGGAGTGACAGGGAATCAGCCCCAGCATTTT. Protein sequence: CATSGVTGNQPQHF. This sequence joins TRBV15 and TRBJ1-5; the match to TRBD1 covers 7 bases. This CDR3 contains 14 residues. Germline trimming cut 5 bases from V and 4 bases from J; bases unmatched to any gene: 5. In germline, CDR1 is LNHNV, CDR2 YYDKDF (reference sequence).

The sample holds one count of this clone. This chain uses TRBV7-8 with TRBJ2-7; 7 nucleotides align to TRBD1. The CDR3 is 16 amino acids. The trim removed 5 bases at V and 1 base at J, leaving 11 bases unmatched. Germline V gene lookup returns CDR1 SGHVS and CDR2 FQNEAQ. The CDR3 region has the DNA TGTGCCAGCAGCACGGAACAATGGACAGGATCCTACGAGCAGTACTTC. This sequence encodes CASSTEQWTGSYEQYF. The full variable domain, completed using reference TRBV7-8 and TRBJ2-7, is GAGVSQSPRYKVAKRGQDVALRCDPISGHVSLFWYQQALGQGPEFLTYFQNEAQLDKSGLPSDRFFAERPEGSVSTLKIQRTQQEDSAVYLCASSTEQWTGSYEQYFGPGTRLTVT.

The chain employs TRBV7-2 and TRBJ2-3; D is perhaps TRBD1 (7 bases). V lost 6 bases and J lost 12, with 16 bases in between. The CDR3 runs to 12 residues. Germline CDR1 SGHTA, CDR2 FQGNSA. CDR3 nucleotide sequence: TGTGCCAGCAGTCGGCAGGGGGGTGGTCAGTATTTT. Translating gives CASSRQGGGQYF.

This clone was found once. This chain connects TRBV2 to TRBJ1-5; the D is unclear. The CDR3 totals 13 residues. V lost 6 bases and J lost 1, with 7 bases in between. Per germline, CDR1 SNHLY and CDR2 FYNNEI. The CDR3 nucleotides read TGTGCCAGCAGCCAAGCCAGCAATCAGCCCCAGCATTTT. It is translated as CASSQASNQPQHF.

The gene calls are TRBV30 and TRBJ1-4, with 7 positions matching TRBD1. This CDR3 contains 14 residues. V lost 2 bases and J lost 3; bases outside the gene matches: 3. Germline values: CDR1 GTSNPN, CDR2 SVGIG (reference sequence). The DNA for the CDR3 is TGTGCCTGGAGTAGACAGGGCCCTAATGAAAAACTGTTTTTT. Translated: CAWSRQGPNEKLFF.

V is TRBV13 and J is TRBJ2-6, with D tentatively TRBD1 (6 bases). V lost 7 bases and J lost 3, with 13 bases in between. The CDR3 is made up of 15 amino acids. In germline, CDR1 is PRHDT, CDR2 FYEKMQ (reference sequence). The CDR3 sequence: CASTGTGLGANVLTF. CDR3 nucleotides: TGTGCCAGCACCGGAACAGGGCTTGGGGCCAACGTCCTGACTTTC.

This clone was observed a single time. The CDR3 here is CASSFLGQQNTEAFF. The CDR3 DNA is TGTGCCAGCAGTTTCCTTGGGCAGCAGAACACTGAAGCTTTCTTT. The chain is built from TRBV27 and TRBJ1-1; D unclear. CDR3 length: 15 residues. Per the germline V gene, CDR1 is MNHEY and CDR2 is SMNVEV (reference sequence). V lost 3 bases and J lost 1, with 12 bases in between.

CDR3 nucleotide sequence: TGCAGCGTTGAACAGGGGGCTCCCAATGAGCAGTTCTTC. As protein: CSVEQGAPNEQFF. J is TRBJ2-1 and V is TRBV29-1; 8 bases are shared with TRBD1. CDR1 and CDR2 (germline): SQVTM, ANQGSEA. This CDR3 spans 13 amino acids. V lost 2 bases and J lost 6; bases outside the gene matches: 3.

The chain is built from TRBV11-2 and TRBJ2-1; maybe TRBD2 (5 bases). Deletions cut 3 bases from V and 11 bases from J, with 11 bases between. CDR3 length: 12 residues. Germline V gene lookup returns CDR1 SGHAT and CDR2 FQNNGV. The CDR3 loop is CASSFQTTKQFF. CDR3 nucleotide sequence: TGTGCCAGCAGCTTCCAAACGACTAAGCAGTTCTTC.

This sequence joins TRBV19 and TRBJ2-7; maybe TRBD2 (6 bases). This CDR3 region has 15 residues. Trimming removed 6 bases at V and 6 bases at J, with 21 bases between. CDR1 is LNHDA and CDR2 is SQIVND in the germline V gene (reference sequence). For the CDR3, the DNA is TGTGCCAGTAGGGCTAACAGCAAAGGACTACGCGAGCAGTACTTC. Translated: CASRANSKGLREQYF.

V is TRBV2 and J is TRBJ2-1, with TRBD2 matching over 7 bases. Germline V gene data show CDR1 as SNHLY and CDR2 as FYNNEI. The CDR3 totals 13 residues. V shed 6 bases and J 7 bases; nucleotides not matched to a gene: 6. The DNA of the CDR3 is TGTGCCAGCAGCATAGGGACTAAAAATGAGCAGTTCTTC. It encodes CASSIGTKNEQFF.

This chain links TRBV14 with TRBJ1-3; unclear D gene. Germline CDR1 SGHDN, CDR2 FVKESK. The V and J ends lost 5 bases and 2 bases respectively, with 7 bases between them. The CDR3 loop spans 13 amino acids. CDR3 coding DNA: TGTGCCAGCAGCGGCAGTACTGGAAACACCATATATTTT. Amino acid sequence: CASSGSTGNTIYF.

This clone has ten or more counts. The chain joins TRBV5-1 to TRBJ1-2, with TRBD1 matching 9 bases. From germline, CDR1 is SGHRS and CDR2 YFSETQ. This CDR3 is 16 amino acids long. J was trimmed by 3 bases and V by 0 bases; bases with no gene match: 6. In nucleotides, the CDR3 is TGCGCCAGCAGCTTGGGGTTACAGGGGGCTGACTATGGCTACACCTTC. It translates to CASSLGLQGADYGYTF.

The table lists this clone with a count of one. The chain carries TRBV29-1 and TRBJ1-2; D unresolved. The ends were cut back, 7 bases at V and 4 bases at J, with 10 bases in the middle. The CDR3 runs to 11 residues. Per the germline V gene, CDR1 is SQVTM and CDR2 is ANQGSEA. As DNA, the CDR3 is TGCAGCGCAGCACGGGGCTATGGCTACACCTTC. As protein: CSAARGYGYTF.